This T cell receptor beta chain originates from a study of T-cell reconstitution after alpha-beta-depleted transplantation in children. Whole-study results and caveats: Most T-cell counts and diversity one year after the transplant came from T cells that were newly produced. The high TCRbeta diversity at day 60 in some patients came from surviving recipient T cells and thymic progenitors. Reportedly, alpha-beta T cells present about two months post-transplant originated from several hundred expanded clones of graft origin.

V was trimmed by 2 bases and J by 7 bases, leaving 26 bases between them. Germline V gives CDR1 KGHDR, CDR2 SFDVKD. The CDR3 loop spans 19 amino acids. Unique molecular identifiers were incorporated when the TCRbeta library was constructed. TCRdb fed the PCR reads into MiXCR, producing one record per CDR3 protein. The repertoire includes about 980,000 distinct CDR3 sequences, roughly 29% of them detected once, and roughly 27% sits in the top ten. This clonotype was picked up a small number of times. The antigen is unknown. The sequence derives from a boy under two years old who had a stem cell transplant for SCID, so the T cells may come from the graft donor. The chain combines TRBV24-1 with TRBJ2-1; D perhaps matches TRBD2 (5 bases). The sample in question was PBMCs, mostly from graft donor cells, obtained 360 days after TCRalphabeta/CD19-depleted stem cell transplant. The CDR3 DNA sequence: TGTGCCACCAGTGATTCCCCCGTCCTTCGGGATGGGTCCGGGAATGAGCAGTTCTTC. The encoded protein is CATSDSPVLRDGSGNEQFF.